Below, one TCR beta chain is given with its context. Its specificity is not known. The data were taken from a study of shared clonotypes between healthy human individuals. Broader study findings: What limited the represented genetic and exposure-history diversity was the small number of donors. Tissue TCR repertoires likely differ from these blood-only repertoires. A few donors had around 5% of their naive CD4 clonotypes in common.

The table came from immunoSEQ multiplex PCR; TCRdb's copy has only in-frame clones and leaves some out. The table has approximately 1.5 million clones, 98% seen once; the top ten hold around 0.38%. V was shortened by 3 bases and J by 7 bases, with 7 bases between the two germline ends. The CDR3 is made up of 12 amino acids. Germline-derived CDR1 and CDR2 are SGDLS and YYNGEE. Healthy and HIV-negative, the adult donors had no recent acute infections or vaccinations. The origin of this receptor is a man aged 30-40 years in good health. The chain joins TRBV9 to TRBJ2-2; no reliable D call. The specimen was naive CD4+ T cells sorted from blood. Indicated subset: CD45RA+ positively selected. The CDR3 nucleotides read TGTGCCAGCAGCGCGACCCTCGGGGAGCTGTTTTTT. Translated, it gives CASSATLGELFF.